The 6 T cell receptor beta chains below come from one sample, sequenced in a study of Graves' ophthalmopathy and Graves' hyperthyroidism. Researchers took RNA transcripts and amplified TCR beta CDR3 regions from them. Second-round multiplex PCR came after first-round RT-PCR with HTBI primers. Via MiXCR, TCRdb re-called the multiplex PCR reads, giving one row per CDR3 protein. The profile shows around 170,000 distinct CDR3 sequences, 30% to 45% of them singletons. The specimen sequenced was peripheral blood. These receptors all stem from a woman aged 40-49 years with Graves' ophthalmopathy.

This clonotype occurred many times. V usage is TRBV25-1 and J usage is TRBJ1-2; D remains unclear. Trimming left V 2 bases short and J 7 bases short, with 8 bases between. The CDR3 consists of 12 residues. From germline, CDR1 is MGHDK and CDR2 SYGVNS. CDR3 in amino acids: CASSEGVLGYTF. The CDR3 DNA sequence: TGTGCCAGCAGTGAAGGAGTTCTTGGCTACACCTTC.

This clonotype was seen ten or more times. V is TRBV27 and J is TRBJ1-6, with 10 positions matching TRBD1. Germline CDR1 is MNHEY and CDR2 is SMNVEV (reference sequence). V shed 5 bases and J 9 bases; nucleotides not matched to a gene: 7. The CDR3 length is 15 residues. The CDR3 loop reads CASSKTGGSGSPLHF. The CDR3 nucleotides are TGTGCCAGCAGTAAGACAGGGGGCTCGGGTTCACCCCTCCACTTT.

The rearrangement joins TRBV2 to TRBJ2-7; D may be TRBD1 (6 bases). CDR3 size: 13 residues. Deletions cut 2 bases from V and 6 bases from J, with 11 bases between. Looked up from germline, CDR1 is SNHLY and CDR2 is FYNNEI. CDR3 region: CASSESGALEQYF. The CDR3 nucleotides read TGTGCCAGCAGTGAATCAGGGGCTCTCGAGCAGTACTTC.

This clonotype was recorded at least ten times. J is TRBJ1-6 and V is TRBV9; 11 nucleotides match TRBD1. There are 15 residues in the CDR3. With 3 bases clipped from V and 10 bases from J, the junction kept 6 bases outside the gene matches. Per the germline V gene, CDR1 is SGDLS and CDR2 is YYNGEE. CDR3 loop: CASSEGQGARSPLHF. Written as DNA, the CDR3 is TGTGCCAGCAGCGAAGGACAGGGGGCAAGATCACCCCTCCACTTT.

This clonotype has ten or more counts. The chain is built from TRBV12-5 and TRBJ1-6; no reliable D call. V lost 6 bases to trimming and J lost 6 bases, with 15 bases between them. Germline CDR1 LGHNT, CDR2 FRNRAP. This CDR3 has 15 residues. The CDR3 DNA is TGTGCTAGTGGCTCCCGAACCGTGGGTAATTCACCCCTCCACTTT. Amino acids: CASGSRTVGNSPLHF.

In this sample, this clonotype turned up many times. The chain has TRBV2 and TRBJ1-2, with 12 bases lining up with TRBD1. The CDR3 is made up of 15 amino acids. In germline, CDR1 is SNHLY, CDR2 FYNNEI. Germline trimming cut 4 bases from V and 2 bases from J; bases unmatched to any gene: 2. The CDR3 DNA sequence: TGTGCCAGCAGTGCCGGGACAGGGGGCAACTATGGCTACACCTTC. This translates into CASSAGTGGNYGYTF.